This T cell receptor (beta chain) was identified in a study of shared clonotypes between healthy human individuals (dated by TCRdb to 2018 to 2021). Study-level background: A few men and a couple of women, aged 18 to 49 years, made up the cohort. Per donor, leukapheresis produced somewhere between about 0.94 and 8.9 billion PBMCs. To increase sequencing depth and limit assay-specific biases, TCR repertoire library preparation and sequencing were carried out by different laboratories using diverse techniques. To estimate repertoire size and how much clonotype sharing occurs between individuals, the study deeply sequenced the blood TCR repertoires of five healthy adults. For each donor, CD4 naive and CD4 memory were each run on three plates, CD8 naive on two plates, and CD8 memory on one plate. Results and caveats for the whole study, not just this receptor: Rarefaction of sorted-subset datasets indicated incomplete sequencing despite the large sequencing depth. Because the study included a small number of donors, the genetic and exposure-history diversity represented was limited. Naive subsets generally had larger estimated clonotype richness than memory subsets. Pairwise subsampling indicated that sequencing depth was expected to affect the degree of clonotype sharing among donors. Sharing across several donors was observed for about 5% of naive CD4, over 3% of naive CD8, roughly 2.4% of memory CD4, and about 0.39% of memory CD8 clonotypes. Sampling was restricted to blood, and TCR repertoires in tissues likely differ from the TCR repertoires found in blood. Compared with non-shared clonotypes, the clonotypes found in all four sorted-subset donors had higher generation probabilities.

The CDR3 numbers 13 residues from cysteine through phenylalanine. Only the CDR3 portion is preserved as DNA: 39 bases, with reading frame beginning at the first base. The germline V gene encodes CDR1 SGHRS and CDR2 YFSETQ. V and J are truncated by 5 bases and 2 bases respectively, leaving an intervening sequence of 10 bases. Using the deep immunoSEQ assay, multiplex PCR amplified TCR CDR3 regions from genomic DNA. Genomic DNA extracted from each cell subset was distributed evenly over all wells of several immunoSEQ 96-well plates, and each plate served as one replicate. For sorted subsets, around 0.2 ug genomic DNA, equal to tens of thousands of T cell genomes, was loaded into each replicate PCR. Purified libraries were quantified with a Qubit 3.0 fluorometer, sized on a Bioanalyzer 2100, and re-quantified with the KAPA Library Quantification kit. Each immunoSEQ 96-well plate was sequenced on its own single-read 150-cycle Illumina NextSeq 550 flow cell. Per the source publication's procedure: Because the immunoSEQ output included only junctional sequences and no quality scores, the filtering could not be the same as the filtering used for full-length reads. Sequences were annotated with PyIR, a Python wrapper for IgBLAST v1.9, and V/J genes and CDR3 were assigned using IMGT germline references. Reads were removed for weak V/J assignments (E-value above 1e-6), missing CDR3, stop codons, out-of-frame junctions, or ambiguous translated residues. V3J clonotypes were defined by identical inferred V gene, J gene, and CDR3 amino acid sequence. To compute the percentage overlap between repertoires, the number of shared unique clonotypes was divided by the size of the smaller repertoire. Three approaches were used to assess repertoire richness: RTK rarefaction, the Chao1 estimator, and Recon v2.1 estimates of unobserved clonotypes. For all TCRbeta clonotypes obtained by the gDNA method from a few donors, generation probabilities were computed with OLGA. The table comes from immuneACCESS by way of TCRdb, which keeps in-frame sequences with V and J called. Part of the clones is missing from these tables; in studies checked, under half for an unresolved V gene and the rest for unknown reasons. V and J calls plus clone size are reproduced from that table; the DNA served to infer D and trimming. The sample profile shows some 2.1 million clones; 85% to 95% of them were found once. The ten top clones hold roughly 0.13% of the sample.

The donors were healthy, HIV-negative adults with no recently reported acute infections or vaccinations. All donors were Caucasian adults living in Nashville, Tennessee, USA. Magnetic negative selection was used to enrich CD4+ T cells, after which naive cells were positively selected on CD45RA and the negative fraction became the memory subset. Blood was obtained by leukapheresis, after which PBMCs were separated by Ficoll-Histopaque density gradient centrifugation and cryopreserved in liquid nitrogen vapor phase. Purity and quantity of every magnetically sorted T cell population were checked by analytical flow cytometry. Genomic DNA was isolated from every sorted fraction and measured by UV absorbance on a Nanodrop 2000c. About this clone itself: It lacks a known antigen. Per-base quality was not reported, and no clone a single base away is much larger than it.

This receptor chain uses TRBV5-1 and TRBJ2-5, with no confident D gene call. Input material: naive CD4+ T cells sorted from blood. The intended sense of this specimen's cell subset or site label: CD45RA+ positively selected. The clonotype was recovered from a man aged 18 to 30 in good health. The sequenced DNA: TGCGCCAGCAGGAGAAGTGAGCAAGAGACCCAGTACTTC. This sequence encodes CASRRSEQETQYF.